These 26 T cell receptor beta chains originate from one sample sequenced in a study of cytomegalovirus exposure and HLA in healthy donors. Sequencing was performed with immunoSEQ multiplex PCR; in TCRdb, only in-frame clones are kept and a portion is missing. The data hold 150,000 to 200,000 clones, with approximately 83% observed a single time. The sequenced sample was PBMCs. The receptor set was obtained from a woman aged 18-29 years in good health and CMV-seropositive.

This clone was detected only a few times. V usage is TRBV27 and J usage is TRBJ2-2, with D maybe TRBD2 (6 bases). Trimming pared 10 bases from V and 12 bases from J, leaving 15 bases between. Germline V gives CDR1 MNHEY, CDR2 SMNVEV (reference sequence). The length of the CDR3 is 11 residues. This CDR3 reads CATSGGRQLFF. CDR3 in DNA: TGTGCCACCTCCGGGGGAAGGCAGCTGTTTTTT.

V and J are TRBV7-8 and TRBJ2-7; D gene ambiguous. The CDR3 covers 16 residues. The V gene's germline CDR1 is SGHVS and CDR2 FQNEAQ. V was trimmed by 2 bases and J by 2 bases, leaving 16 bases between them. Here the CDR3 DNA reads TGTGCCAGCAGCTTACTTTCGCGAGTTACTACCTACGAGCAGTACTTC. This translates into CASSLLSRVTTYEQYF.

The gene calls are TRBV28 and TRBJ2-7; D gene unclear. The germline gives CDR1 MDHEN, CDR2 SYDVKM. CDR3 size: 15 residues. V gave up 3 bases and J gave up 6 bases, with 18 bases separating them. The CDR3 region is CASSFPPGFFGEQYF. The CDR3 nucleotides read TGTGCCAGCAGTTTTCCCCCGGGTTTTTTCGGCGAGCAGTACTTC.

The chain joins TRBV7-2 to TRBJ2-3; 8 bases map to TRBD2. The CDR3 spans 16 residues. With V trimmed by 1 base and J by 4 bases, 7 bases remained unmatched. From germline, CDR1 is SGHTA and CDR2 FQGNSA. The CDR3 is CASSLGISGDADTQYF. In DNA form, the CDR3 reads TGTGCCAGCAGCTTAGGTATTAGCGGGGACGCAGATACGCAGTATTTT.

The chain recombines TRBV6-5 with TRBJ1-1, with D possibly matching TRBD1 (5 bases). Trimming pared 7 bases from V and 6 bases from J, leaving 9 bases between. This CDR3 is 11 amino acids long. The V gene's germline CDR1 is MNHEY and CDR2 SVGAGI. The chain's CDR3 is CASIPTAEAFF. The CDR3 region has the DNA TGTGCCAGCATCCCGACAGCTGAAGCTTTCTTT.

This clone has just a few counts. The chain employs TRBV6-5 and TRBJ1-6; 10 positions match TRBD1. Germline V gene sequence: CDR1 MNHEY, CDR2 SVGAGI. This CDR3 contains 14 residues. The junction had 11 bases not matched to a gene; V was cut back by 5 bases and J by 16 bases. The CDR3: CASSPGQGIAWLHF. DNA of the CDR3: TGTGCCAGCAGTCCGGGACAGGGGATTGCGTGGCTCCACTTT.

The chain combines TRBV9 with TRBJ1-1; no definite D call. V dropped 4 bases and J dropped 3 bases, with 7 bases sitting between them. The CDR3 runs to 12 residues. Germline CDR1 reads SGDLS; CDR2 reads YYNGEE. In DNA form, the CDR3 reads TGTGCCAGCAGCAGACAAGACACTGAAGCTTTCTTT. Translating it yields CASSRQDTEAFF.

This chain connects TRBV4-1 to TRBJ1-5, with D unresolved. Trimming left V 4 bases short and J 4 bases short, with 11 bases between. The CDR3 is 14 residues long. Germline V lookup: CDR1 MGHRA, CDR2 YSYEKL. The CDR3 here is CASSRALINQPQHF. CDR3 nucleotides: TGCGCCAGCAGCCGCGCCCTTATTAATCAGCCCCAGCATTTT.

The V and J genes are TRBV15 and TRBJ1-1; 10 bases fit TRBD1. This CDR3 comprises 15 residues. The V gene's germline CDR1 is LNHNV and CDR2 YYDKDF (reference sequence). J was trimmed by 6 bases and V by 6 bases; bases with no gene match: 10. In nucleotides, the CDR3 is TGTGCCACCAGTCGGGACAGGGGCTCTCTGCCTGAAGCTTTCTTT. Translating gives CATSRDRGSLPEAFF. The whole variable domain, remainder taken from reference TRBV15 and TRBJ1-1, is DAMVIQNPRYQVTQFGKPVTLSCSQTLNHNVMYWYQQKSSQAPKLLFHYYDKDFNNEADTPDNFQSRRPNTSFCFLDIRSPGLGDTAMYLCATSRDRGSLPEAFFGQGTRLTVV.

The V call is TRBV6-1, the J call TRBJ2-7; D uncertain. The CDR3 is made up of 12 amino acids. Germline CDR1 reads MNHNS; CDR2 reads SASEGT. Trimming stripped 6 bases from V and 1 base from J, with 7 bases between. CDR3 protein: CASRDTSYEQYF. As DNA, the CDR3 is TGTGCCAGCAGAGACACTTCCTACGAGCAGTACTTC.

This chain connects TRBV15 to TRBJ2-7; D is ambiguous. There are 14 residues in the CDR3. The V and J ends lost 1 base and 4 bases respectively, with 11 bases between them. Germline-derived CDR1 and CDR2 are LNHNV and YYDKDF (reference sequence). The CDR3 sequence: CATSRAVLLYEQYF. DNA of the CDR3: TGTGCCACCAGCAGAGCCGTTTTACTTTACGAGCAGTACTTC.

The CDR3 bases are TGTGCCAGCAGCTTAGTAGCGGGGTCTTCCTACGAGCAGTACTTC. The encoded protein is CASSLVAGSSYEQYF. J is TRBJ2-7 and V is TRBV11-2; TRBD2 matches at 8 bases. This CDR3 has 15 residues. Germline CDR1 SGHAT, CDR2 FQNNGV. The ends lost 1 base at V and 1 base at J; junction bases unmatched: 3.

The J gene is TRBJ1-4, the V gene TRBV21-1; the DNA was not used to check the table's D call, TRBD1. TRBV21-1 is annotated as a pseudogene. CDR3 length: 14 amino acids. This chain's CDR3 is CASRGTGPNEKLFF. The CDR3 DNA is TGTGCCAGCAGAGGGACAGGACCTAATGAAAAACTGTTTTTT.

The genes are TRBV5-1 and TRBJ2-7; 7 bases match TRBD1. V dropped 1 base and J dropped 2; count of bases not matched to a gene: 3. The CDR3 length is 14 residues. Per germline, CDR1 SGHRS and CDR2 YFSETQ. The CDR3 sequence: CASSLRGGTYEQYF. DNA for the CDR3: TGCGCCAGCAGCTTGAGAGGGGGCACCTACGAGCAGTACTTC.

The chain uses TRBV27 and TRBJ2-7, with a possible D match to TRBD2 (6 bases). The V end lost 3 bases, the J end lost 2 bases, and 14 bases lay between the germline ends. The length of the CDR3 is 15 residues. Germline assignment: CDR1 MNHEY and CDR2 SMNVEV (reference sequence). CDR3 nucleotides: TGTGCCAGCAGTTTCTCCCGGGGAGGCACCTACGAGCAGTACTTC. Encoded protein: CASSFSRGGTYEQYF.

The chain combines TRBV7-9 with TRBJ2-2; a weak D match, TRBD2 (5 bases). The V gene's germline CDR1 is SEHNR and CDR2 FQNEAQ (reference sequence). V was trimmed by 5 bases and J by 1 base, leaving 8 bases between them. This CDR3 region has 14 residues. The CDR3: CASSASGNTGELFF. In DNA form, the CDR3 reads TGTGCCAGCAGCGCGAGCGGGAACACCGGGGAGCTGTTTTTT.

The chain recombines TRBV21-1 with TRBJ2-7; the DNA was not used to check the table's D call, TRBD1. TRBV21-1 is described as a pseudogene. The CDR3 consists of 14 residues. The CDR3, as DNA: TGTGCCAGCCGCCTTGGGGGCCGCCCCAACGAGCAGTACTTC. Its protein product is CASRLGGRPNEQYF.

This chain uses TRBV5-6 with TRBJ2-1; 13 bases align to TRBD2. The V segment lost 4 bases and the J segment 0 bases; nucleotides outside the gene matches: 7. The germline V gene has CDR1 SGHDT and CDR2 YYEEEE. This CDR3 region has 18 residues. Written as DNA, the CDR3 is TGTGCCAGCAGCCGACTAGCGGGGGGCCACTCCTCCTACAATGAGCAGTTCTTC. Translation: CASSRLAGGHSSYNEQFF.

This chain links TRBV27 with TRBJ1-6; possible D gene TRBD1, 6 bases. CDR3 length equals 18 residues. The germline CDR1 and CDR2 sequences are MNHEY and SMNVEV (reference sequence). Between the trimmed V and J ends, which lost 0 bases and 0 bases, there was a span of 12 bases. CDR3 sequence (DNA): TGTGCCAGCAGTTTATCCGGCAGGGGAAGCTCCTATAATTCACCCCTCCACTTT. Translation: CASSLSGRGSSYNSPLHF.

V and J are TRBV9 and TRBJ1-6; possibly TRBD1 for D (5 bases). V shed 1 base and J shed 7 bases, with 12 bases lying between them. Germline CDR1 reads SGDLS; CDR2 reads YYNGEE. This CDR3 has 15 residues. In nucleotides, the CDR3 is TGTGCCAGCAGCGTATTTCCAGGGAGGAATTCACCCCTCCACTTT. Translation gives CASSVFPGRNSPLHF.

The chain couples TRBV10-1 to TRBJ1-5; the D gene is possibly TRBD1 (5 bases). V was shortened by 6 bases and J by 6 bases, with 12 bases between the two germline ends. CDR3 length: 13 residues. Looked up from germline, CDR1 is WNHNN and CDR2 is SYGVQD (reference sequence). The CDR3 region has the DNA TGCGCCAGCAGCCCAGCGGGGGGTCAGCCCCAGCATTTT. It yields the protein CASSPAGGQPQHF.

The genes are TRBV5-1 and TRBJ2-5; D possibly corresponds to TRBD2 (6 bases). Germline V CDR1 and CDR2: SGHRS, YFSETQ. The CDR3 length is 14 residues. Trimming shortened V by 3 bases and J by 5 bases, and 14 bases separated the two germline ends. The CDR3 loop is CASSSPAEGETQYF. The DNA for the CDR3 is TGCGCCAGCAGCTCCCCGGCGGAGGGGGAGACCCAGTACTTC.

This clone was seen once. The chain carries TRBV5-6 and TRBJ1-1, with D maybe TRBD1 (6 bases). This CDR3 region has 16 residues. V lost 2 bases and J lost 2, with 16 bases in between. Germline V gives CDR1 SGHDT, CDR2 YYEEEE. The CDR3 DNA reads as TGTGCCAGCAGCTTAAAGGGGGTGACACTCAACACTGAAGCTTTCTTT. Translated, it gives CASSLKGVTLNTEAFF.

The chain recombines TRBV2 with TRBJ2-1; D might be TRBD2 (6 bases). Germline CDR1 and CDR2: SNHLY and FYNNEI. Trimming took 3 bases from V and 5 from J, leaving 14 bases between them. The CDR3 length is 15 residues. CDR3 nucleotides: TGTGCCAGCAGTGAGGGGGGTCTGAAGAACAATGAGCAGTTCTTC. Translated: CASSEGGLKNNEQFF.

V is TRBV5-1 and J is TRBJ2-6, with D possibly being TRBD1 (6 bases). Germline V gene lookup returns CDR1 SGHRS and CDR2 YFSETQ. V was cut by 4 bases and J by 1 base, with 9 bases left in between. This CDR3 has 15 residues. DNA of the CDR3: TGCGCCAGCAGCCGAACAGGGTCTGGGGCCAACGTCCTGACTTTC. Encoded protein: CASSRTGSGANVLTF.

This clone has more than one count but fewer than ten. The rearrangement links TRBV10-2 to TRBJ2-3; perhaps TRBD1 as D (5 bases). Trimming removed 6 bases from V and 5 bases from J, with 12 bases in between. Germline CDR1 WSHSY, CDR2 SAAADI. This CDR3 is 13 amino acids long. CDR3 DNA sequence: TGCGCCAGCAGGAACCAGGGTTTAGATACGCAGTATTTT. This encodes CASRNQGLDTQYF.